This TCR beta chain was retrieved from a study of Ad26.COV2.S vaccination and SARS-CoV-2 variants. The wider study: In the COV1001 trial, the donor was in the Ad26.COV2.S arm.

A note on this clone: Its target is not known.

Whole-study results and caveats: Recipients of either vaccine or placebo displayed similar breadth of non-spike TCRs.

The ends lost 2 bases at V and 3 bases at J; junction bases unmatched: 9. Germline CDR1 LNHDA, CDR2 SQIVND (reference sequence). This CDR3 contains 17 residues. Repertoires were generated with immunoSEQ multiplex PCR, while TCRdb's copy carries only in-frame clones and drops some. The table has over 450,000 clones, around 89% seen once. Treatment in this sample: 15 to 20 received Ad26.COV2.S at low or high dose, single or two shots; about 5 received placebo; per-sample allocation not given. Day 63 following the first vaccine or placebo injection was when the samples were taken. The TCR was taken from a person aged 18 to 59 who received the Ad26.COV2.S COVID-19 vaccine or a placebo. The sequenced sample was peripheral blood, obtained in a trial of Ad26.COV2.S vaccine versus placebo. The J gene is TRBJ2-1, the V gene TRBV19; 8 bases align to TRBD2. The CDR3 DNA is TGTGCCAGTAGTATATTGGCGGGAGGAAATAGCTACAATGAGCAGTTCTTC. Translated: CASSILAGGNSYNEQFF. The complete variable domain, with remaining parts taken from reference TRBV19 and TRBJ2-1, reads DGGITQSPKYLFRKEGQNVTLSCEQNLNHDAMYWYRQDPGQGLRLIYYSQIVNDFQKGDIAEGYSVSREKKESFPLTVTSAQKNPTAFYLCASSILAGGNSYNEQFFGPGTRLTVL.